These 30 T cell receptor beta chains share one sample of origin, sequenced in a study of human T cells and chemical hapten exposure. Time point given: patch test 2, 6 weeks after DPC sensitization. Documented treatment: therapeutic diphenylcyclopropenone sensitization with weekly scalp DPC. TCRdb recomputed calls from the RACE reads with MiXCR, one row per CDR3 protein. The sample lists over 100,000 distinct CDR3 sequences; about a tenth were seen once. The sample was whole blood, taken in connection with sensitization to the hapten diphenylcyclopropenone (DPC). The source is a woman in her thirties or forties with alopecia areata. Some clones in this sample may be carry-over from other donors' samples.

The V call is TRBV3-1, the J call TRBJ2-3; unclear D gene. Trimming shortened V by 1 base and J by 1 base, and 12 bases separated the two germline ends. Germline V gives CDR1 LGHDT, CDR2 YNNKEL (reference sequence). The CDR3 is 16 amino acids. The CDR3 DNA sequence: TGTGCCAGCAGCCAAGCCATGGGTGTTGGCACAGATACGCAGTATTTT. It codes for CASSQAMGVGTDTQYF.

This clonotype appeared many times. The chain recombines TRBV25-1 with TRBJ2-1; D is perhaps TRBD1 (8 bases). V was clipped by 5 bases and J by 5 bases, with 16 bases between them. This CDR3 has 15 residues. CDR1 MGHDK and CDR2 SYGVNS come from the germline V gene. The CDR3 nucleotides read TGTGCCAGCAGTCCCACAGGGGGGGGACACAATGAGCAGTTCTTC. Its translation is CASSPTGGGHNEQFF.

In this sample, this clonotype turned up a few times. This sequence joins TRBV6-2 or TRBV6-3 and TRBJ1-2; no clear D gene. V gave up 6 bases and J gave up 4 bases, with 18 bases separating them. The CDR3 sequence is 15 residues long. Germline CDR1 is MNHEY and CDR2 is SVGEGT. CDR3 coding DNA: TGTGCCAGCAGCCACGGACGCCTGTGGGGCTATGGCTACACCTTC. This sequence encodes CASSHGRLWGYGYTF.

The chain combines TRBV7-2 with TRBJ2-3; 9 nucleotides line up with TRBD2. V shed 5 bases, J shed 5 bases, and the junction held 11 bases outside the gene matches. CDR3 size: 16 residues. Germline V gene lookup returns CDR1 SGHTA and CDR2 FQGNSA. CDR3: CASSKLAGMFGDTQYF. CDR3 DNA: TGTGCCAGCAGCAAGCTAGCGGGGATGTTTGGAGATACGCAGTATTTT.

This chain links TRBV14 with TRBJ2-5; D unclear. Trimming cost V 5 bases and J 7 bases, with 8 bases left between them. Germline CDR1 and CDR2: SGHDN and FVKESK. There are 11 residues in the CDR3. The CDR3 DNA follows: TGTGCCAGCAGCTCTACTGGGACCCAGTACTTC. Translation gives CASSSTGTQYF.

In its sample, this clonotype was seen many times. The chain uses TRBV15 and TRBJ2-7; 9 bases map to TRBD1. Unmatched junction bases numbered 4, after V lost 5 bases and J lost 5 bases. Germline V gene sequence: CDR1 LNHNV, CDR2 YYDKDF (reference sequence). The CDR3 has 13 residues. Written as DNA, the CDR3 is TGTGCCACCAGCGGGACAGGGCACCACGAGCAGTACTTC. Translated, it gives CATSGTGHHEQYF. Full variable domain (remainder filled in from reference TRBV15 and TRBJ2-7): DAMVIQNPRYQVTQFGKPVTLSCSQTLNHNVMYWYQQKSSQAPKLLFHYYDKDFNNEADTPDNFQSRRPNTSFCFLDIRSPGLGDTAMYLCATSGTGHHEQYFGPGTRLTVT.

This clonotype was seen more than once but under ten times. This chain joins TRBV20-1 and TRBJ1-6; 12 bases line up with TRBD1. CDR3 length: 17 amino acids. With 6 bases clipped from V and 7 bases from J, the junction kept 13 bases outside the gene matches. In germline, CDR1 is DFQATT, CDR2 SNEGSKA (reference sequence). The CDR3 sequence: CSARRGQGARNNSPLHF. CDR3 DNA: TGCAGTGCCCGGCGGGGACAGGGGGCTCGGAACAATTCACCCCTCCACTTT.

The V call is TRBV7-9, the J call TRBJ1-5; D uncertain. CDR1 and CDR2 from the germline V gene are SEHNR and FQNEAQ (reference sequence). The CDR3 consists of 15 residues. Trimming took off 0 bases at V and 4 bases at J, with 10 bases between the two ends. The CDR3 here is CASSLAVTENQPQHF. CDR3 nucleotides: TGTGCCAGCAGCTTAGCGGTAACAGAGAATCAGCCCCAGCATTTT.

The table lists this clonotype with many counts. CDR3 loop: CASSQAPGVSYEQYF. The CDR3 DNA reads as TGTGCCAGCAGCCAAGCCCCAGGGGTCTCCTACGAGCAGTACTTC. V and J are TRBV14 and TRBJ2-7; maybe TRBD1 (6 bases). This CDR3 has 15 residues. CDR1 and CDR2 from the germline V gene are SGHDN and FVKESK. The V end lost 1 base, the J end lost 0 bases, and 10 bases lay between the germline ends.

The sample holds many counts of this clonotype. The chain carries TRBV11-2 and TRBJ1-6; weak D call: TRBD1 (6 bases). The V gene lost 4 bases and the J gene lost 0 bases, with 10 bases spanning the gap. This CDR3 comprises 16 residues. Germline CDR1 and CDR2: SGHAT and FQNNGV. The CDR3 DNA reads as TGTGCCAGCAGCTCGACAGGCTTCTCCTATAATTCACCCCTCCACTTT. Amino acids: CASSSTGFSYNSPLHF.

The table lists this clonotype with a few counts. The chain recombines TRBV6-1 with TRBJ1-5; D perhaps matches TRBD1 (6 bases). Germline V gene data show CDR1 as MNHNS and CDR2 as SASEGT. With 8 bases removed from V and 4 bases from J, the gap between germline ends came to 18 bases. CDR3 length: 15 residues. CDR3 in DNA: TGTGCCAGCTCCATTGGGGGACATTCAAATCAGCCCCAGCATTTT. Its protein product is CASSIGGHSNQPQHF.

The chain has TRBV4-2 and TRBJ2-7; 8 nucleotides agree with TRBD2. Germline values: CDR1 LGHNA, CDR2 YNFKEQ. After removal of 0 bases from V and 4 bases from J, the junction contained 8 bases not matched to a gene. The CDR3 sequence is 16 residues long. The CDR3 reads CASSQDPGTSVYEQYF. The CDR3 coding sequence is TGTGCCAGCAGCCAAGACCCCGGGACTAGTGTTTACGAGCAGTACTTC.

The table lists this clonotype with a few counts. The chain carries TRBV6-1 and TRBJ1-1; the match to TRBD1 covers 12 bases. The CDR3 spans 13 residues. Germline lookup yields CDR1 MNHNS and CDR2 SASEGT. V was pared by 10 bases and J by 5 bases, with 5 bases of the junction left unmatched. CDR3 nucleotide sequence: TGTGCCACCGGGACAGGGGGCCGTACTGAAGCTTTCTTT. Residues: CATGTGGRTEAFF.

This clonotype appeared many times. The chain is built from TRBV10-3 and TRBJ2-7; TRBD1 matches 7 bases. After removal of 7 bases from V and 0 bases from J, the junction contained 9 bases not matched to a gene. The CDR3 length is 15 residues. Germline V gene data show CDR1 as ENHRY and CDR2 as SYGVKD. CDR3 sequence reads: CAITRDRASSYEQYF. The CDR3 nucleotides read TGTGCCATCACCAGAGACAGGGCGAGCTCCTACGAGCAGTACTTC.

The chain employs TRBV12-3 or TRBV12-4 and TRBJ2-7; 8 bases agree with TRBD1. The V segment lost 7 bases and the J segment 4 bases; nucleotides outside the gene matches: 9. The CDR3 totals 14 residues. The CDR3: CASTQGQAGYEQYF. The CDR3 DNA follows: TGTGCCAGCACCCAGGGACAGGCGGGATACGAGCAGTACTTC.

This sequence joins TRBV28 and TRBJ2-1; maybe TRBD2 (5 bases). The CDR3 spans 16 residues. The germline V gene has CDR1 MDHEN and CDR2 SYDVKM. V was pared by 6 bases and J by 1 base, with 16 bases between. The chain's CDR3 is CASSPPRATSYNEQFF. CDR3 bases: TGTGCCAGCAGCCCCCCGCGGGCTACATCCTACAATGAGCAGTTCTTC.

This clonotype was recorded at least ten times. V is TRBV30 and J is TRBJ1-1, with 9 bases identical to TRBD1. Unmatched junction bases numbered 6, after V lost 3 bases and J lost 4 bases. There are 14 residues in the CDR3. Per germline, CDR1 GTSNPN and CDR2 SVGIG (reference sequence). CDR3 loop: CAWRRTGESTEAFF. The CDR3 DNA reads TGTGCCTGGAGAAGGACAGGGGAGAGCACTGAAGCTTTCTTT.

This clonotype was recorded at least ten times. The rearrangement joins TRBV20-1 to TRBJ2-3; D is possibly TRBD2 (5 bases). The ends were cut back, 8 bases at V and 1 base at J, with 13 bases in the middle. The CDR3 spans 13 residues. CDR1 is DFQATT, CDR2 SNEGSKA, per germline (reference sequence). DNA for the CDR3: TGCAGTCCCGGCGGGCAGGGCACAGATACGCAGTATTTT. It is translated as CSPGGQGTDTQYF.

This clonotype was detected many times. The chain combines TRBV6-1 with TRBJ2-2; D gene ambiguous. This CDR3 has 14 amino acids. CDR1 and CDR2 (germline): MNHNS, SASEGT. V was clipped by 7 bases and J by 0 bases, with 9 bases between them. CDR3 bases: TGTGCCAGCAAATGGGCGGCGAACACCGGGGAGCTGTTTTTT. Its protein product is CASKWAANTGELFF.

CDR3 in amino acids: CASSWDYEDHTGELFF. The CDR3 region has the DNA TGTGCCAGCAGCTGGGACTACGAGGATCACACCGGGGAGCTGTTTTTT. The chain carries TRBV28 and TRBJ2-2, with 7 bases matching TRBD2. J gave up 3 bases and V 6 bases, and 10 bases lay outside the gene matches. This CDR3 spans 16 amino acids. From germline, CDR1 is MDHEN and CDR2 SYDVKM.

The table lists this clonotype with a few counts. The chain recombines TRBV12-3 or TRBV12-4 with TRBJ1-1, with D unresolved. CDR3 length: 12 residues. The V and J ends lost 6 bases and 6 bases respectively, with 11 bases between them. CDR3 sequence: CASRVRRAEAFF. CDR3 bases: TGTGCCAGCAGGGTAAGGAGGGCTGAAGCTTTCTTT.

This clonotype came up a few times. The rearrangement uses TRBV5-1 and TRBJ2-3; D unresolved. Germline-derived CDR1 and CDR2 are SGHRS and YFSETQ. The V and J ends lost 0 bases and 2 bases respectively, with 16 bases between them. The CDR3 totals 17 residues. CDR3 sequence (DNA): TGCGCCAGCAGCTTGGCCTCTGCGACTTGGACCACAGATACGCAGTATTTT. It yields the protein CASSLASATWTTDTQYF.

This clonotype was seen a handful of times. The chain links TRBV20-1 to TRBJ2-7, with TRBD1 matching over 7 bases. In germline, CDR1 is DFQATT, CDR2 SNEGSKA (reference sequence). The CDR3 is made up of 17 amino acids. With 0 bases clipped from V and 6 bases from J, the junction kept 17 bases outside the gene matches. The CDR3 sequence: CSARDNGLQGVIGEQYF. CDR3 in DNA: TGCAGTGCTAGAGATAACGGTCTGCAGGGGGTAATTGGCGAGCAGTACTTC.

Ten or more counts support this clonotype. The chain combines TRBV28 with TRBJ1-5; no clear D. Germline assignment: CDR1 MDHEN and CDR2 SYDVKM. V gave up 5 bases and J gave up 4 bases, with 9 bases separating them. This CDR3 is built from 13 residues. The CDR3 bases are TGTGCCAGCAGTGCTGACATTAATCAGCCCCAGCATTTT. Translated, it gives CASSADINQPQHF.

This clonotype showed up many times. V usage is TRBV3-1 and J usage is TRBJ1-2; 9 nucleotides match TRBD1. V lost 4 bases, J lost 4 bases, and 7 bases stayed unmatched. This CDR3 comprises 15 residues. Germline CDR1 is LGHDT and CDR2 is YNNKEL (reference sequence). DNA of the CDR3: TGTGCCAGCAGCCGGGACAGGGTTTATACCTATGGCTACACCTTC. Amino acids: CASSRDRVYTYGYTF. Based on the CDR3 plus reference TRBV3-1 and TRBJ1-2, the full variable domain is DTAVSQTPKYLVTQMGNDKSIKCEQNLGHDTMYWYKQDSKKFLKIMFSYNNKELIINETVPNRFSPKSPDKAHLNLHINSLELGDSAVYFCASSRDRVYTYGYTFGSGTRLTVV.

This clonotype was seen many times. The rearrangement joins TRBV7-2 to TRBJ1-2, with D perhaps TRBD1 (6 bases). Trimming removed 5 bases from V and 5 bases from J, with 9 bases in between. Germline V gives CDR1 SGHTA, CDR2 FQGNSA. CDR3 length equals 12 residues. This CDR3 reads CASSPGQYGYTF. For the CDR3, the DNA is TGTGCCAGCAGCCCTGGACAGTATGGCTACACCTTC.

This clonotype occurred a few times. The chain carries TRBV11-2 and TRBJ1-5; perhaps TRBD1 as D (5 bases). Germline CDR1 SGHAT, CDR2 FQNNGV. The CDR3 runs to 15 residues. Deletions cut 2 bases from V and 5 bases from J, with 13 bases between. This CDR3 is CASSLNGGEYQPQHF. The CDR3 bases are TGTGCCAGCAGCTTAAACGGGGGAGAGTATCAGCCCCAGCATTTT.

This clonotype was observed at least ten times. The chain carries TRBV29-1 and TRBJ2-2, with D hard to call. Germline-derived CDR1 and CDR2 are SQVTM and ANQGSEA. This CDR3 spans 16 amino acids. V was pared by 4 bases and J by 1 base, with 16 bases between. CDR3 in amino acids: CSVVHSMAGNTGELFF. In DNA, the CDR3 is TGCAGCGTTGTTCACTCGATGGCAGGGAACACCGGGGAGCTGTTTTTT.

This clonotype showed up many times. The chain recombines TRBV7-2 with TRBJ2-4; D ambiguous. This CDR3 is built from 15 residues. CDR1 and CDR2 (germline): SGHTA, FQGNSA. Trimming pared 0 bases from V and 2 bases from J, leaving 8 bases between. The CDR3 region is CASSLALGTKNIQYF. The CDR3 region has the DNA TGTGCCAGCAGCTTAGCGCTGGGAACCAAAAACATTCAGTACTTC.

The rearrangement uses TRBV6-1 and TRBJ2-5; maybe TRBD1 (6 bases). CDR3 length equals 14 residues. Trimming took 2 bases from V and 5 from J, leaving 12 bases between them. In germline, CDR1 is MNHNS, CDR2 SASEGT. The DNA of the CDR3 is TGTGCCAGCAGTGAACTTGACACAGGGGAGACCCAGTACTTC. Its translation is CASSELDTGETQYF.